The entry below describes one T cell receptor beta chain. The data were taken from a study of blood T cell repertoires in COVID-19. Study overall: Acute and convalescent COVID-19 samples came from the United States, Italy and Spain. The cDNA or gDNA used as material had been derived from T cells, B-cell-depleted T cells, or PBMCs.

This CDR3 has 17 amino acids. Germline trimming cut 6 bases from V and 6 bases from J; bases unmatched to any gene: 12. Per the germline V gene, CDR1 is SGHTA and CDR2 is FQGNSA. Per the original methods: Estimates of nucleated cell counts were drawn from the amplification of reference gene primers. Measured with immunoSEQ multiplex PCR; TCRdb has only the in-frame clones, and not every one. Clone size and V and J calls were adopted from that table, with D and trimming inferred from the DNA. The sample carries hundreds of thousands of clones, around 88% recorded once. The specimen was peripheral blood. The sequence came from a man aged 80 or over with acute or convalescent COVID-19. V gene TRBV7-2 combines with J gene TRBJ2-2; 11 bases are shared with TRBD2. The CDR3 is CASRPGGLAGGSGELFF. CDR3 DNA sequence: TGTGCCAGCAGGCCCGGCGGTCTAGCGGGGGGTTCCGGGGAGCTGTTTTTT. Variable domain in full (rest from reference TRBV7-2 and TRBJ2-2): GAGVSQSPSNKVTEKGKDVELRCDPISGHTALYWYRQSLGQGLEFLIYFQGNSAPDKSGLPSDRFSAERTGGSVSTLTIQRTQQEDSAVYLCASRPGGLAGGSGELFFGEGSRLTVL.